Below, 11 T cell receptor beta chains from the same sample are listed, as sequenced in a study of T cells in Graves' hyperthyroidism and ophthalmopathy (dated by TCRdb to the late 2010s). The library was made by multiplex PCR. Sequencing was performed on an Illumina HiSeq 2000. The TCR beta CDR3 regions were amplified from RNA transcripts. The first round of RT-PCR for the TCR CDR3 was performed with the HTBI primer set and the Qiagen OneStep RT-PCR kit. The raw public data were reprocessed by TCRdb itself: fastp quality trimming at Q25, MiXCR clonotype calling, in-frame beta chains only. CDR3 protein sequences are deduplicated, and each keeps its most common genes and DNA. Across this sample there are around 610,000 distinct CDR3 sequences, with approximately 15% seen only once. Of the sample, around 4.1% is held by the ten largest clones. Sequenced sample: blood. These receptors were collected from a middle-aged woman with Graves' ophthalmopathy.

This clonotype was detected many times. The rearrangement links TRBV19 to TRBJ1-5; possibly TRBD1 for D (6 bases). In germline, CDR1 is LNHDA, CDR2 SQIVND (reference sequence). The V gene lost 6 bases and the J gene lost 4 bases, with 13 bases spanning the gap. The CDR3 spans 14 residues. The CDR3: CASSTGGANQPQHF. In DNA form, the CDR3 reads TGTGCCAGTAGCACCGGGGGGGCGAATCAGCCCCAGCATTTT.

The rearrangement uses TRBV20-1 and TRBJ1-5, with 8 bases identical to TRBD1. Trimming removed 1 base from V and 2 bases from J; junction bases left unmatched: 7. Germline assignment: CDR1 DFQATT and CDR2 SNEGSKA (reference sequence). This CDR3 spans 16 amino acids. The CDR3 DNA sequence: TGCAGTGCTAGAGGGTTTGGGGGACAGGGCAATCAGCCCCAGCATTTT. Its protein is CSARGFGGQGNQPQHF.

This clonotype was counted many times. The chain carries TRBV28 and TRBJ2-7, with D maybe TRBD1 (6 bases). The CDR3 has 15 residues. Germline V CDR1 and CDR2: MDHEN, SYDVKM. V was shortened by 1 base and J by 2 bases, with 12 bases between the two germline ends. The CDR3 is CASSLSPDRTYEQYF. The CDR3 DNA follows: TGTGCCAGCAGTTTATCCCCGGACAGAACCTACGAGCAGTACTTC.

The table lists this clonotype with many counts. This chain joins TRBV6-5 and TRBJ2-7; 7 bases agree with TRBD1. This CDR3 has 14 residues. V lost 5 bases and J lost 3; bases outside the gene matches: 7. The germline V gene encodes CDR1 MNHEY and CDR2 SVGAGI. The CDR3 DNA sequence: TGTGCCAGCAGTCACGACAGGGAACTCTACGAGCAGTACTTC. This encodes CASSHDRELYEQYF.

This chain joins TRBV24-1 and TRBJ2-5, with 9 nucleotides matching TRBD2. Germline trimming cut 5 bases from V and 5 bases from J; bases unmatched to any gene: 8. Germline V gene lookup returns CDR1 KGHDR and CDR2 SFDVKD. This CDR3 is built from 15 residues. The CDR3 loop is CATSAGTSLGETQYF. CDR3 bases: TGTGCCACCAGTGCCGGGACTAGCTTAGGGGAGACCCAGTACTTC.

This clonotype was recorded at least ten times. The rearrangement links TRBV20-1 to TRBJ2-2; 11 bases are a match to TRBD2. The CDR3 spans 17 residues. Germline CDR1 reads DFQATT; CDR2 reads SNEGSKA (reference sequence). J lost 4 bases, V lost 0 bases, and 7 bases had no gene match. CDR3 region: CSARDSHSGRGTGELFF. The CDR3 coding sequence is TGCAGTGCTAGAGATTCCCATAGCGGGAGGGGCACCGGGGAGCTGTTTTTT.

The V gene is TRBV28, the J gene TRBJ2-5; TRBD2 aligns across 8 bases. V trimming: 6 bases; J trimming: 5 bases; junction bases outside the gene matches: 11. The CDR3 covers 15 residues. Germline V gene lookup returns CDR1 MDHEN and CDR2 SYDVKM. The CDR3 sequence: CASSRSGGTVETQYF. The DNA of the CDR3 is TGTGCCAGCAGCCGGTCGGGGGGGACGGTGGAGACCCAGTACTTC.

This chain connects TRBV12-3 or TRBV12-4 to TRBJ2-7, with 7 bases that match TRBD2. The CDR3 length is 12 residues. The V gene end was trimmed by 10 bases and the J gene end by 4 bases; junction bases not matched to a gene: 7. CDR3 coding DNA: TGTGCCATCAGGGAAGCGGGGTACGAGCAGTACTTC. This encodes CAIREAGYEQYF.

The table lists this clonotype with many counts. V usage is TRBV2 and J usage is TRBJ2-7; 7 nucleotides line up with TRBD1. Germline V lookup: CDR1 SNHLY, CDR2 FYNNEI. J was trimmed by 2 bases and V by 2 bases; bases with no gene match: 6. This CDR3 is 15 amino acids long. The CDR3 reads CASSEIQGFTYEQYF. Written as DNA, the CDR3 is TGTGCCAGCAGTGAAATACAGGGGTTTACCTACGAGCAGTACTTC.

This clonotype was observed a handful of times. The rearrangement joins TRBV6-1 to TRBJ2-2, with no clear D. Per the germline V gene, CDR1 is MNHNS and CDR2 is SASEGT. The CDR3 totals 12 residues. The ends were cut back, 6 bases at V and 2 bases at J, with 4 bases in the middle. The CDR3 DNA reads TGTGCCAGCAGGGGCAACACCGGGGAGCTGTTTTTT. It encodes CASRGNTGELFF.

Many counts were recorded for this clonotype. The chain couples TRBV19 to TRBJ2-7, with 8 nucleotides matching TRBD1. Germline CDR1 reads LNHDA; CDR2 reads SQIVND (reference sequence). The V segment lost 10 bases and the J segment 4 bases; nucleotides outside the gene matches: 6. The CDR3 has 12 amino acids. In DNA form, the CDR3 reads TGTGCCACCCGGGACAGGAAGTACGAGCAGTACTTC. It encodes CATRDRKYEQYF.